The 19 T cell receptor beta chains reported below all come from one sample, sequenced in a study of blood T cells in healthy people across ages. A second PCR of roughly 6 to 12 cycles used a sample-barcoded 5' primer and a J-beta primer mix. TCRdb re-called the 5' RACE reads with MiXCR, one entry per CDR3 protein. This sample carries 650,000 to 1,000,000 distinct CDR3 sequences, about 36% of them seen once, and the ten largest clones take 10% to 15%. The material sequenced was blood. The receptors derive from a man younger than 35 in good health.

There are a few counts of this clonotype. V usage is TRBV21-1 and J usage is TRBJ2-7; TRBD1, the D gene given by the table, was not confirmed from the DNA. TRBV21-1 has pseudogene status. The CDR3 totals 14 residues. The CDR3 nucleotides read TGTGCCAGCAGCAAAGCCGAGGGGCACTACGAGCAGTACTTC. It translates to CASSKAEGHYEQYF.

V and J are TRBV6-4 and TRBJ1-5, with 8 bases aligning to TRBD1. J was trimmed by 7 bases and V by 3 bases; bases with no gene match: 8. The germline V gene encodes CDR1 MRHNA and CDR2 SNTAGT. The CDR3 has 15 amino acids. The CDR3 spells CASSEDPGGRQPQHF. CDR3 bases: TGTGCCAGCAGTGAGGATCCAGGGGGCAGGCAGCCCCAGCATTTT.

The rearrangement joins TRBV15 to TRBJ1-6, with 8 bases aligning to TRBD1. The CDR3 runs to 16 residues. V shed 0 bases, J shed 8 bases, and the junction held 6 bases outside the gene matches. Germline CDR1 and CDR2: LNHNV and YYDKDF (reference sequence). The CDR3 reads CATSREGGQGDSPLHF. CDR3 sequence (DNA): TGTGCCACCAGCAGAGAGGGAGGACAGGGTGATTCACCCCTCCACTTT.

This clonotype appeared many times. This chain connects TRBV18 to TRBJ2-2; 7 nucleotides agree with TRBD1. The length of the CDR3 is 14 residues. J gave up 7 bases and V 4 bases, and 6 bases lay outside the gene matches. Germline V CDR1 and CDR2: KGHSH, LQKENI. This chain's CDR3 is CASSRQGFGGELFF. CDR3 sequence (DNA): TGTGCCAGCTCACGACAGGGCTTCGGCGGGGAGCTGTTTTTT. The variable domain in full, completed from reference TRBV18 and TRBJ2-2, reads NAGVMQNPRHLVRRRGQEARLRCSPMKGHSHVYWYRQLPEEGLKFMVYLQKENIIDESGMPKERFSAEFPKEGPSILRIQQVVRGDSAAYFCASSRQGFGGELFFGEGSRLTVL.

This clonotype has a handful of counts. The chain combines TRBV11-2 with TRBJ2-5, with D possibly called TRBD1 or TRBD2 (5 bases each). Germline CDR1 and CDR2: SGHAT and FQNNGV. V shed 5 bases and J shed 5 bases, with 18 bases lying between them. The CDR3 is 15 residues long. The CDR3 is CASSETRGVMETQYF. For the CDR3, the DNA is TGTGCCAGCAGCGAAACTAGAGGGGTAATGGAGACCCAGTACTTC.

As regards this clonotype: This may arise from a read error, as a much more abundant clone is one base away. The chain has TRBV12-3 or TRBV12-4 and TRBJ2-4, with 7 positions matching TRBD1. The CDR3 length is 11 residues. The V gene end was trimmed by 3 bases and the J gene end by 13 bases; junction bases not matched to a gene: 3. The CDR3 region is CASSLARGQYF. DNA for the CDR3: TGTGCCAGCAGTTTGGCCAGGGGGCAGTACTTC.

This CDR3 reads CASSPGRILNTGELFF. In DNA, the CDR3 is TGTGCCAGCAGCCCGGGACGGATTTTGAACACCGGGGAGCTGTTTTTT. V is TRBV7-2 and J is TRBJ2-2, with D perhaps assigned TRBD1 or TRBD2 (5 bases each). This CDR3 spans 16 amino acids. The V gene's germline CDR1 is SGHTA and CDR2 FQGNSA. The ends were cut back, 5 bases at V and 1 base at J, with 14 bases in the middle.

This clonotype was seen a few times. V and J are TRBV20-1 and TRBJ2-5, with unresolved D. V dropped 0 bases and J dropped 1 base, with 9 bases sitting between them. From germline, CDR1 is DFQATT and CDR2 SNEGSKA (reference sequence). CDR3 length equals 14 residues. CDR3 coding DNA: TGCAGTGCTAGAGACGCACAGCTCCAAGAGACCCAGTACTTC. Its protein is CSARDAQLQETQYF.

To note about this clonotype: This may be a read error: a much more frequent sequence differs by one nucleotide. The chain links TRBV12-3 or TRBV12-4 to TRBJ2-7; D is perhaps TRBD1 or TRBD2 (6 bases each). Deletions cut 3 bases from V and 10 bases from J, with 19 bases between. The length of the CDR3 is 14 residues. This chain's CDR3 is CASSLSSVGGAQYF. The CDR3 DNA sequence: TGTGCCAGCAGTTTGTCTAGCGTAGGGGGAGCCCAGTACTTC.

This chain's CDR3 is CATSRTGGGNYGYTF. In nucleotides, the CDR3 is TGTGCCACATCTCGGACAGGGGGCGGCAACTATGGCTACACCTTC. The rearrangement links TRBV6-2 or TRBV6-3 to TRBJ1-2, with 11 bases lining up with TRBD1. With 10 bases clipped from V and 2 bases from J, the junction kept 9 bases outside the gene matches. This CDR3 spans 15 amino acids. Germline V gene sequence: CDR1 MNHEY, CDR2 SVGEGT.

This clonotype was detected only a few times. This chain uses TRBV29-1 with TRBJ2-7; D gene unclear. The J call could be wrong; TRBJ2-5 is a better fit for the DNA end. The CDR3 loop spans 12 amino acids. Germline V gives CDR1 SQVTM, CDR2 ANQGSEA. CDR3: CSVTGSKETQYF. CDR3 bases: TGCAGCGTTACCGGTTCCAAAGAGACCCAGTACTTC.

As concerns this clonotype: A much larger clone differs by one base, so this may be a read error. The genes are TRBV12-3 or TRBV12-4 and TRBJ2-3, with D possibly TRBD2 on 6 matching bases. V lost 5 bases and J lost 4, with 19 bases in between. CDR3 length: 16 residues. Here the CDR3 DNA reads TGTGCCAGCAGTCCCGACGCTAGCGAGTATCCAGATACGCAGTATTTT. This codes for CASSPDASEYPDTQYF.

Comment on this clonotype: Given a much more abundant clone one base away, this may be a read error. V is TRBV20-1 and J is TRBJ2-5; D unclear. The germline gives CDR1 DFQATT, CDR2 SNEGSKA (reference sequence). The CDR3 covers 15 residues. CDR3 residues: CRASRVPDHQETQYF. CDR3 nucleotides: TGCAGAGCTAGTCGGGTTCCAGACCACCAAGAGACCCAGTACTTC.

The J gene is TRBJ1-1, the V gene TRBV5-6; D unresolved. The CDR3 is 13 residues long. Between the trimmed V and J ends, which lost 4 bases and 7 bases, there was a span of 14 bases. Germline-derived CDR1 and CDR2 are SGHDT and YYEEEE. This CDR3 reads CASSPPFMDEAFF. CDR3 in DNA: TGTGCCAGCAGCCCTCCCTTTATGGATGAAGCTTTCTTT.

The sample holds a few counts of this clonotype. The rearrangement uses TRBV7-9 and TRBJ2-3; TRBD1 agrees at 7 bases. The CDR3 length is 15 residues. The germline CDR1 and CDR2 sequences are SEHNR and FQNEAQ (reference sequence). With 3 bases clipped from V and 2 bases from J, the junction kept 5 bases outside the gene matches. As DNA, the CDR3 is TGTGCCAGCAGCTTGGGGACAGCCTTCACAGATACGCAGTATTTT. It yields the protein CASSLGTAFTDTQYF.

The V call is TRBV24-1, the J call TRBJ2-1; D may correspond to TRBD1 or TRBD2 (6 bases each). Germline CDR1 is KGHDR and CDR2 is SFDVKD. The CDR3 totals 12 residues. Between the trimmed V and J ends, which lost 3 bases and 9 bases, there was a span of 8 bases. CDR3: CATSDGGGEQFF. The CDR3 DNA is TGTGCCACCAGTGATGGAGGGGGTGAGCAGTTCTTC.

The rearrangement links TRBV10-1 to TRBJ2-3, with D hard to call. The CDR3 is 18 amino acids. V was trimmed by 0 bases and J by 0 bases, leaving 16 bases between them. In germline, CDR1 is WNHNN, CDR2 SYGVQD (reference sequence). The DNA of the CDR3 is TGCGCCAGCAGTGAGTCGATTACAGATGCGTCTAGCACAGATACGCAGTATTTT. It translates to CASSESITDASSTDTQYF.

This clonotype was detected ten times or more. CDR3 region: CSARATSGDTQYF. The CDR3, as DNA: TGCAGTGCTAGGGCGACTAGCGGAGATACGCAGTATTTT. This chain joins TRBV20-1 and TRBJ2-3; 9 nucleotides align to TRBD2. This CDR3 is 13 amino acids long. V lost 3 bases, J lost 5 bases, and 3 bases stayed unmatched. Germline V lookup: CDR1 DFQATT, CDR2 SNEGSKA (reference sequence).

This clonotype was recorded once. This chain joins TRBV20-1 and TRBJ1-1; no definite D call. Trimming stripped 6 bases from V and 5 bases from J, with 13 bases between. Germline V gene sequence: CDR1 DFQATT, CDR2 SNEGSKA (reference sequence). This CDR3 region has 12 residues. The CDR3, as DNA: TGCAGTGCAACCGGACCGAGGACTGAAGCTTTCTTT. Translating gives CSATGPRTEAFF.